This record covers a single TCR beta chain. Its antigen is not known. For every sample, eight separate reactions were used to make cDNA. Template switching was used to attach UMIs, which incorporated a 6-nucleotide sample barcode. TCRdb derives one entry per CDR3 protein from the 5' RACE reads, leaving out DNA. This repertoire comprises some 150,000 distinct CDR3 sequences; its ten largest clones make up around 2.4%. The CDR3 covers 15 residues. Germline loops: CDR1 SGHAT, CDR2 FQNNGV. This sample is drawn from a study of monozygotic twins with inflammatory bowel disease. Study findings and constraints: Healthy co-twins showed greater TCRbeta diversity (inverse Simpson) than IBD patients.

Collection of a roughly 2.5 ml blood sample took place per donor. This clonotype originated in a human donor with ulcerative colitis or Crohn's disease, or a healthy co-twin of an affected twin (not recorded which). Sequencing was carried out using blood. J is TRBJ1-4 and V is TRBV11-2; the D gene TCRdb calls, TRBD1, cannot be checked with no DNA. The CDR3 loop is CASSATGTSDEKLFF.